Sequencing of this TCR beta chain was carried out in a study of T cells in tumors after PD-1 blockade. At the level of the study: No patient had prior checkpoint blockade, systemic immunosuppression, or radiotherapy within 4 weeks. Mean per blood sample: 113,528 templates (about 24,000-290,000), some 34,000 unique clonotypes. Study-level points and caveats: Blood contained about 42% of the tumor's TCR clonotypes.

Profiling relied on immunoSEQ multiplex PCR, and the TCRdb table lists in-frame clones only, not all of them. The table includes about 34,000 clones, around 72% detected once. Genomic DNA template from tumor biopsies or peripheral blood, about 616 ng to 6,500 ng input. The CDR3 runs to 17 residues. The V gene lost 3 bases and the J gene lost 7 bases, with 23 bases spanning the gap. Germline CDR1 and CDR2: SGDLS and YYNGEE. With regard to this clone: What it recognizes is unknown.

The receptor comes from a human donor with basal cell carcinoma. The specimen was PBMCs, collected after anti-PD-1 treatment. This chain links TRBV9 with TRBJ2-1; D is ambiguous. CDR3 residues: CASSGPVVVSGYNEQFF. The CDR3 DNA sequence: TGTGCCAGCAGCGGCCCGGTTGTCGTTTCCGGGTATAATGAGCAGTTCTTC.